The text below deals with one T cell receptor (beta chain). This sample is part of a study of blood T cell repertoires in COVID-19. Study context: Specimens from acute and convalescent COVID-19 originated in the United States, Italy and Spain. T cells, B-cell-depleted T cells, or PBMCs supplied cDNA or gDNA.

Per the study methods: Estimated nucleated cell counts came from reference gene primer amplification. Here immunoSEQ multiplex PCR was the method, and the copy in TCRdb shows in-frame clones only, minus some. V and J calls and clone size are copied from that table; D and trimming were computed from the DNA. The sample records over 100,000 clones, 84% being singletons. The junction had 3 bases not matched to a gene; V was cut back by 4 bases and J by 2 bases. This CDR3 spans 13 amino acids. The V gene's germline CDR1 is SGHNT and CDR2 YYREEE (reference sequence). The sequenced material came from peripheral blood. This clonotype originated in a woman aged 80 or over with active or convalescent COVID-19. The chain links TRBV5-4 to TRBJ2-7, with 7 bases lining up with TRBD1. The CDR3 nucleotides read TGTGCCAGCAGCCCGGACAGGCCCTACGAGCAGTACTTC. Its translation: CASSPDRPYEQYF.